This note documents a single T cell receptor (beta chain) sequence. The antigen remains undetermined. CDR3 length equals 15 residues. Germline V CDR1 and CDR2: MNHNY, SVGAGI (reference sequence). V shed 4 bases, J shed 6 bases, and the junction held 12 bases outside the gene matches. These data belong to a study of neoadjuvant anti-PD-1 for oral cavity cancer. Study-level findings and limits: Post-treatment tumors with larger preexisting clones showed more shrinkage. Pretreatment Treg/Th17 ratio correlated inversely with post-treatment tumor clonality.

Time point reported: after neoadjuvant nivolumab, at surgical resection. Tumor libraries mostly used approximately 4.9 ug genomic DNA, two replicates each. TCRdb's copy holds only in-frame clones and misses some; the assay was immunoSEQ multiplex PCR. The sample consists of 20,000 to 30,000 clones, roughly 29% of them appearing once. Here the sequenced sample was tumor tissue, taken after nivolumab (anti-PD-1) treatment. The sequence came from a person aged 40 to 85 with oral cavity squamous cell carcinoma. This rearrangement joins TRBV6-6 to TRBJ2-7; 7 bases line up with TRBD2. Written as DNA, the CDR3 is TGTGCCAGCAGTTCGAACTCCGGACTAGTTCGCGAGCAGTACTTC. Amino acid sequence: CASSSNSGLVREQYF.